This note documents a single TCR beta chain sequence. Its antigen is not identified. The CDR3 has 10 residues. Germline V gene lookup returns CDR1 SGHRS and CDR2 YFSETQ. V was clipped by 7 bases and J by 13 bases, with 13 bases between them. The PCR used 60 Vbeta and 13 Jbeta primers. Produced via immunoSEQ multiplex PCR; TCRdb's table is partial and in-frame only. The data contain roughly 170,000 clones, under 80% of them singletons. The sample belongs to a study of cytomegalovirus exposure and HLA in healthy donors. Study-wide results and limits: A few V segments could not be told apart, such as TRBV6-2 and TRBV6-3, and were left out. Available immune exposure information covered CMV serostatus only.

The V call is TRBV5-1, the J call TRBJ2-3; no reliable D call. The specimen was PBMCs. The origin of this receptor is a woman aged 50 to 60 in good health and CMV-seropositive. The CDR3 DNA is TGCGCCAGCGGAGAGGTTTCCAAGTATTTT. It is translated as CASGEVSKYF.